This entry concerns a single T cell receptor (beta chain). Under the authors' procedure: Amplification with reference gene primers provided the estimates of nucleated cell counts. Assay: immunoSEQ multiplex PCR; the TCRdb copy retains only in-frame clones and omits some. The V and J calls and clone size come from that table; D and trimming were worked out from the DNA. In the table there are about 280,000 clones, less than 90% of which are singletons. This CDR3 is built from 12 residues. Germline CDR1 is LGHDT and CDR2 is YNNKEL (reference sequence). V gave up 1 base and J gave up 14 bases; unmatched junction bases: 6. This entry comes from a study of blood T cell repertoires in COVID-19. Study overall: COVID-19 samples, acute and convalescent, were from the United States, Italy and Spain. Nucleic acid was either cDNA or gDNA, and it came from T cells, B-cell-depleted T cells, or PBMCs.

This chain joins TRBV3-1 (or the pseudogene TRBV3-2) and TRBJ2-3, with 7 bases fitting TRBD1. This TCR came from a human donor in a cohort sampled during active COVID-19. The sequencing sample was made of peripheral blood. The CDR3 reads CASSQAGRGSYF. CDR3 bases: TGTGCCAGCAGCCAAGCGGGCAGGGGGTCGTATTTT.